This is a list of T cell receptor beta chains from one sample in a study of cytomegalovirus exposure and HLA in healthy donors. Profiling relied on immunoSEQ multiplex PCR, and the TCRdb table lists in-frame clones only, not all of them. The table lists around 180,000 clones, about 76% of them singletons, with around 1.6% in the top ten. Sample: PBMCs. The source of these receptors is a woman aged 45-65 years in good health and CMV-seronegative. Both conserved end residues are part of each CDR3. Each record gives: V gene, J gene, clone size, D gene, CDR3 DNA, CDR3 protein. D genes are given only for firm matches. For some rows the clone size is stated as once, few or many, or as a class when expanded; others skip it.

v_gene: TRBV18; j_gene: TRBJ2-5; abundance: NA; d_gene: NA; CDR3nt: TGTGCCAGCTCACCACCGAGCGAGACCCAGTACTTC; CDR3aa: CASSPPSETQYF
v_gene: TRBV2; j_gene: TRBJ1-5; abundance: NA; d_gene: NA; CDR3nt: TGTGCCAGCTCCGGACAGAATAGCAATCAGCCCCAGCATTTT; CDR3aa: CASSGQNSNQPQHF
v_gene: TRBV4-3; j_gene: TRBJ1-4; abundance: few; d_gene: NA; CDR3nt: TGCGCCAGCAGCCAAGTCCTGGGCCTTGAAAAACTGTTTTTT; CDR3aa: CASSQVLGLEKLFF
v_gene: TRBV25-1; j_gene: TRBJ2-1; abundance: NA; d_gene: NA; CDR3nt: TGTGCCAGCAGTCCGCGGGGTTCCTCCTACAATGAGCAGTTCTTC; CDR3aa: CASSPRGSSYNEQFF
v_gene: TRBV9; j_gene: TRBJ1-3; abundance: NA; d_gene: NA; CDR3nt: TGTGCCAGCAGCGAGAGAGACTCTGGAAACACCATATATTTT; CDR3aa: CASSERDSGNTIYF
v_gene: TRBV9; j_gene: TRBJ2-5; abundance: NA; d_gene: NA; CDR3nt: TGTGCCAGCAGCGTAGCGGGGTCGGGGTTGACGGGTAGAGAGACCCAGTACTTC; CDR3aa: CASSVAGSGLTGRETQYF
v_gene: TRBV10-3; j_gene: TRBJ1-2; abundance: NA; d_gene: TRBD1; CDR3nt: TGTGCCATCAGTGAGTCGGGACAGGGGCGAAGATCCTATGGCTACACCTTC; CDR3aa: CAISESGQGRRSYGYTF
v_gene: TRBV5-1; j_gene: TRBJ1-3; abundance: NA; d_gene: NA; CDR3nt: TGCGCCAGCAGCTCGCAGGGTTCTGGAAACACCATATATTTT; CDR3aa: CASSSQGSGNTIYF
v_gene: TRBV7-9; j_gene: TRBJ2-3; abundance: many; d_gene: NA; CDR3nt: TGTGCCAGCAGCTCGGACAGCGCTAGCACAGATACGCAGTATTTT; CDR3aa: CASSSDSASTDTQYF
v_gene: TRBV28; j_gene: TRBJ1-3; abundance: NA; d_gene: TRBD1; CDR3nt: TGTGCCAGCAGGCGCACAGGGGCTGGAAACACCATATATTTT; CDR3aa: CASRRTGAGNTIYF
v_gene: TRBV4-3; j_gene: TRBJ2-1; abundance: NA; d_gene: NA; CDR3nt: TGCGCCAGCAGCCAAGAGAGGTCGCGAGGCGCGTTCCCGGGGCAGTTCTTC; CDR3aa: CASSQERSRGAFPGQFF
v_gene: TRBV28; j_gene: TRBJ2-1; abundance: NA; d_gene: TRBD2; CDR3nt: TGTGCCAGCAGTTTAAGGCTAGCGGGGGGATACAATGAGCAGTTCTTC; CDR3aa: CASSLRLAGGYNEQFF
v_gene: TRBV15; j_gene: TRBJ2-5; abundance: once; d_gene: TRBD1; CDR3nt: TGTGCCACCAGCCTTACAAAGGACAGGAGGGAGACCCAGTACTTC; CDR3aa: CATSLTKDRRETQYF
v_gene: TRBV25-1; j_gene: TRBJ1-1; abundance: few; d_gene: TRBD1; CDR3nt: TGTGCCAGCAGGGAGCACAGGGGATCCACTGAAGCTTTCTTT; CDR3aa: CASREHRGSTEAFF
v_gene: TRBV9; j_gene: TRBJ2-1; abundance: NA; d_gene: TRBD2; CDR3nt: TGTGCCAGCAGCGCCCTAGCGGATACCTACAATGAGCAGTTCTTC; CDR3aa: CASSALADTYNEQFF
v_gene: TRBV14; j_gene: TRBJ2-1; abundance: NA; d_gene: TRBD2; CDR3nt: TGTGCCAGCAGCCACCTACCTGGGGGGGGACCTTCCTACAATGAGCAGTTCTTC; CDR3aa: CASSHLPGGGPSYNEQFF
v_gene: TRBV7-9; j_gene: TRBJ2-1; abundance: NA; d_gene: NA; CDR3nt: TGTGCCAGCAGCTTGAGGGCGTACAATGAGCAGTTCTTC; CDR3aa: CASSLRAYNEQFF
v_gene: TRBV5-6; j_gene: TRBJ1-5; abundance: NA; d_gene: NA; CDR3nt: TGTGCCAGCAGCTCGACACTTTATAGCAATCAGCCCCAGCATTTT; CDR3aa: CASSSTLYSNQPQHF
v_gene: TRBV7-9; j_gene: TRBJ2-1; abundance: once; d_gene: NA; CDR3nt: TGTGCCAGCAGCGTTTACACGGGTGGCGATGAGCAGTTCTTC; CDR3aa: CASSVYTGGDEQFF
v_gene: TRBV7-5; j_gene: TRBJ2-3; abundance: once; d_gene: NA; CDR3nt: TGTGCCAGAAGCTTGGGGACTAGCGGAGGGGATACGCAGTATTTT; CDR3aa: CARSLGTSGGDTQYF
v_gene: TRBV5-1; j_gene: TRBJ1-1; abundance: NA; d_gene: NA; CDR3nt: TGCGCCAGCAGCCCCGGACTTTTGAACACTGAAGCTTTCTTT; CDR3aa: CASSPGLLNTEAFF
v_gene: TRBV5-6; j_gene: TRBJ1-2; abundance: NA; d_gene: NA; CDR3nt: TGTGCCAGCAGCCCGAACAGGGCTGGCTACACCTTC; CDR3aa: CASSPNRAGYTF
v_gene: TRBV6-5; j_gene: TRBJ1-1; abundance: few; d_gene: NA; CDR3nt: TGTGCCAGCAACAAATTACAGGGTATCACTGAAGCTTTCTTT; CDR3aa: CASNKLQGITEAFF
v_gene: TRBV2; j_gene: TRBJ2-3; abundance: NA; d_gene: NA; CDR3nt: TGTGCCAGCAGTGAGACATACAGGAGTTCACGCCAGTATTTT; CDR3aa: CASSETYRSSRQYF
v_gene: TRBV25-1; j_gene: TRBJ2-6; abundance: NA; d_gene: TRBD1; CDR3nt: TGTGCCAGCACCCAAGGACAGGGGGTCCCTGGGGCCAACGTCCTGACTTTC; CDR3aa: CASTQGQGVPGANVLTF
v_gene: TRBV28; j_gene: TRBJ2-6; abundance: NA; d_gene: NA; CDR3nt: TGTGCCAGCAGTCCCCCTCGAGGGACTGGGGCCAACGTCCTGACTTTC; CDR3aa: CASSPPRGTGANVLTF
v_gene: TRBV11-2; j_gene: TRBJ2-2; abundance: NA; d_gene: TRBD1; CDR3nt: TGTGCCAGCAGCTCGATCAGGGGGTGGAAGCGAGGGATGGTGTTTTTT; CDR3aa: CASSSIRGWKRGMVFF
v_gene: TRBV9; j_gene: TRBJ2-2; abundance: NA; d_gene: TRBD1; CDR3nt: TGTGCCAGCAGCGTAGAGGACAGGGACGCCGGGGAGCTGTTTTTT; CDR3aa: CASSVEDRDAGELFF
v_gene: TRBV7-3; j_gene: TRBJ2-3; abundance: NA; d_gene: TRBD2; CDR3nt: TGTGCCAGCAGCTTAGGGGGGGGACGCACAGATACGCAGTATTTT; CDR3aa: CASSLGGGRTDTQYF
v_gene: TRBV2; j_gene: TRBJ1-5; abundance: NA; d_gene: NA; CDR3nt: TGTGCCAGCAGCACACAACAACATAGCAATCAGCCCCAGCATTTT; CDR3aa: CASSTQQHSNQPQHF
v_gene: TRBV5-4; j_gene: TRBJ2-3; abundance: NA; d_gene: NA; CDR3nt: TGTGCCAGCAGCCCCCAGGGTTTTGGCACAGATACGCAGTATTTT; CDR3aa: CASSPQGFGTDTQYF
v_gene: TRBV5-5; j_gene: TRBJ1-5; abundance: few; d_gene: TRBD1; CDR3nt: TGTGCCAGCAGCTCCCGGACAGGGGCGTATAGCAATCAGCCCCAGCATTTT; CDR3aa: CASSSRTGAYSNQPQHF
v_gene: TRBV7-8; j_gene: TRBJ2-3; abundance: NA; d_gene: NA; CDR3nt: TGTGCCAGCAGCTTAGAGGAGAGGATTACGCAGTATTTT; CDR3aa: CASSLEERITQYF
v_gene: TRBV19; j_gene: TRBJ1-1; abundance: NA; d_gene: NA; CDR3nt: TGTGCCAGTGGCCTCACAGGCAGGGCCGTCTCCACTGAAGCTTTCTTT; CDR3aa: CASGLTGRAVSTEAFF
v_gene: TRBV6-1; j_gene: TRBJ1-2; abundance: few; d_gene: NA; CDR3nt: TGTGCCAGCAGTGAAGGACAGGCTCTCTTGGGCTACACCTTC; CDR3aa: CASSEGQALLGYTF
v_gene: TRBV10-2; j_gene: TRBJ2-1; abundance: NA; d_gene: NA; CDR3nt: TGCGCCAGCAGTGGTATGAATGAGCAGTTCTTC; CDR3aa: CASSGMNEQFF
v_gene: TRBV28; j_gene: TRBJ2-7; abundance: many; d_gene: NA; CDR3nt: TGTGCCAGCAGTACCGACTGGGGCGGTTCCTACGAGCAGTACTTC; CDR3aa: CASSTDWGGSYEQYF
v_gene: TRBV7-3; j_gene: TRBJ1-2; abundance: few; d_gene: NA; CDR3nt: TGTGCCCCGGGTGGCTATGGCTACACCTTC; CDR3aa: CAPGGYGYTF
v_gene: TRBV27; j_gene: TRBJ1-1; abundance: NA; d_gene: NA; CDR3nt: TGTGCCAGCGGCTACAGCCCCTTAAGACCTGAAGCTTTCTTT; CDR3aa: CASGYSPLRPEAFF
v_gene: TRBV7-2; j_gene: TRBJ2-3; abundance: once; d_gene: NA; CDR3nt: TGTGCCAGCAGGGGGGTGGGGGGGCGCGGCACAGATACGCAGTATTTT; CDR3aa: CASRGVGGRGTDTQYF
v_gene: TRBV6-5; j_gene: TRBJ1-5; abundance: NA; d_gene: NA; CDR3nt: TGTGCCAGCAGTTACTCCCGAGGGAGCAATCAGCCCCAGCATTTT; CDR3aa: CASSYSRGSNQPQHF
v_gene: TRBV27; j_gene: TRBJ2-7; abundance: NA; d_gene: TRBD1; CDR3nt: TGTGCCAGCAGTGGGGGACACCCAGGGGGCGAGCAGTACTTC; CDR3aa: CASSGGHPGGEQYF
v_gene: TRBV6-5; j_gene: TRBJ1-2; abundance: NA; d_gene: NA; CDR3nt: TGTGCCACACAGCCCGCCCCCGGCTATGGCTACACCTTC; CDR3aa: CATQPAPGYGYTF
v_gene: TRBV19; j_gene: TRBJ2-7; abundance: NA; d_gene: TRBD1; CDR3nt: TGTGCCAGTAGAACGGACAGGGGGCCGGGAGAGCAGTACTTC; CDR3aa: CASRTDRGPGEQYF
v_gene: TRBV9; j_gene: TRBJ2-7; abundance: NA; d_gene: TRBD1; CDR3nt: TGTGCCAGCAGCGCCGGACTCCGGGACAGGGTCTACGAGCAGTACTTC; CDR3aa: CASSAGLRDRVYEQYF